This TCR beta chain originates from a study of OX40 agonist ivuxolimab in advanced cancers. Study at large: Patients achieving partial responses numbered three: one hepatocellular carcinoma case and two cutaneous melanoma cases.

Patients were ruled out by autoimmune disease history or systemic immunosuppression. The germline CDR1 and CDR2 sequences are SGHTS and YDEGEE. The germline V and J ends were trimmed by 5 bases and 7 bases, with 7 bases remaining between them. The CDR3 runs to 11 residues. The table lists this clone with a count of one. Profiled with immunoSEQ multiplex PCR; TCRdb holds only in-frame clones, not every one. The sample lists fewer than 90,000 clones, about 90% occurring once. The rearrangement links TRBV5-8 to TRBJ1-5; D call uncertain. Sequencing was performed on CD4+ or CD8+ T cells sorted from blood, taken in a trial of the OX40 agonist ivuxolimab. This clonotype was sampled from an adult with an advanced solid tumor such as melanoma, head and neck, liver or kidney cancer. This CDR3 reads CASSFQQPQHF. In DNA form, the CDR3 reads TGTGCCAGCAGTTTCCAACAGCCCCAGCATTTT.